The sequence of this T cell receptor beta chain was determined in a study of neoadjuvant anti-PD-1 for oral cavity cancer. Turning to the study itself: Patients mostly received three to four biweekly nivolumab doses at 3 mg/kg before surgery. Non-progressing patients received a fourth nivolumab dose near day 43, then surgery on days 50-56.

Germline V gene sequence: CDR1 MDHEN, CDR2 SYDVKM. The CDR3 totals 15 residues. V was clipped by 6 bases and J by 2 bases, with 17 bases between them. Sequencing was performed with immunoSEQ multiplex PCR; in TCRdb, only in-frame clones are kept and a portion is missing. The sample holds fewer than 90,000 clones, about 88% seen once. Described time point: after neoadjuvant nivolumab, at surgical resection. No culture or expansion preceded analysis of these blood cells. The specimen comprised PBMCs, sampled after nivolumab (anti-PD-1) treatment. This chain connects TRBV28 to TRBJ2-7; D perhaps matches TRBD2 (5 bases). The origin of this receptor is a person between 40 and 85 years old with oral cavity squamous cell carcinoma. The CDR3 DNA follows: TGTGCCAGCAGAAACAGCGGTCCCCGCACCTACGAGCAGTACTTC. This encodes CASRNSGPRTYEQYF.